The present T cell receptor (beta chain) was sequenced within a study of response to subunit inactivated influenza vaccine (dated by TCRdb to the late 2010s). Study-wide context: To follow how T cells responded to a trivalent subunit inactivated influenza vaccine, the researchers relied on deep quantitative profiling of the T cell receptor repertoire. What the study reported, not specific to this receptor: The authors suggested that each seasonal influenza vaccination may recruit only a limited number of new T cells.

For CDR1 and CDR2, the germline V gene lists SGHTA and FQGNSA. A distance of 16 bases separates the germline ends of V and J, which lose 5 bases and 8 bases respectively. The CDR3 covers 14 residues, taking in both the cysteine and the phenylalanine. Just the 42-base CDR3 DNA is kept, in frame starting at base 1. Library generation was performed with RT-PCR. Instrument on record: Illumina HiSeq 2500. The public reads were reanalyzed by TCRdb: fastp trimming at Q25, MiXCR alignment, in-frame beta chains only. Rows with one shared CDR3 protein collapse into an entry with the most common genes and DNA. The sample table contains roughly 710,000 distinct CDR3 sequences; only one count was recorded for around 15% of them. The ten largest account for around 7.6% of the sample. This clonotype was observed once. Its antigen remains undetermined. The sample holds no much larger clone one base away, and base qualities are not on file. A single read counts as weak evidence.

The receptor was derived from a man between 50 and 59 years old who received an inactivated influenza vaccine. Donor details come from another sample of the same person, matched by shared clones. The sample in question was PBMCs from blood, obtained approximately 15 days before vaccination. Rearrangement joined TRBV7-2 to TRBJ1-3, with no confident D gene call. The CDR3 sequence is CASSPWTVGDTIYF. In nucleotide form, the sequence is TGTGCCAGCAGCCCCTGGACGGTCGGAGACACCATATATTTT.